Each of the 14 T cell receptor beta chains below was sequenced from the same sample in a study of cytomegalovirus exposure and HLA in healthy donors (dated by TCRdb to about 2017). Library preparation employed the immunoSEQ multiplex PCR assay. For the multiplex PCR, a mixture combining 60 forward primers for TCR Vbeta segments and 13 reverse primers for TCR Jbeta segments was used. Entries here come from immuneACCESS through TCRdb and include only in-frame sequences with V and J called. Some clones fail to appear in such tables; in the studies checked, an unresolved V gene covers under half of the shortfall, and the cause of the remainder is unknown. Across this sample there are 90,000 to 120,000 clones, with roughly four fifths seen only once. The ten largest clones add up to about 2.3% of the sample. Material for sequencing was PBMCs. The origin of the receptors is a man in his late teens or twenties in good health and CMV-seronegative.

This chain connects TRBV29-1 to TRBJ2-1; the D gene is possibly TRBD1 (6 bases). The germline gives CDR1 SQVTM, CDR2 ANQGSEA. V lost 8 bases and J lost 1, with 18 bases in between. CDR3 length equals 15 residues. Here the CDR3 DNA reads TGCAGCACTCCTGCCAGGCAGGGGTCCTACAATGAGCAGTTCTTC. Translated, it gives CSTPARQGSYNEQFF.

This chain uses TRBV11-2 with TRBJ2-3; D is possibly TRBD2 (6 bases). This CDR3 has 15 amino acids. Germline V lookup: CDR1 SGHAT, CDR2 FQNNGV. Deletions cut 4 bases from V and 2 bases from J, with 13 bases between. The CDR3 sequence: CASSSRRDSTDTQYF. In DNA form, the CDR3 reads TGTGCCAGCAGCTCGCGCCGGGACTCCACAGATACGCAGTATTTT.

The chain carries TRBV6-5 and TRBJ1-5; D gene uncertain. V was pared by 5 bases and J by 7 bases, with 12 bases between. This CDR3 has 13 amino acids. Germline-derived CDR1 and CDR2 are MNHEY and SVGAGI. For the CDR3, the DNA is TGTGCCAGCAGTACAAGAAGCGGGCAGCCCCAGCATTTT. It codes for CASSTRSGQPQHF.

V usage is TRBV28 and J usage is TRBJ2-3; a weak D match, TRBD1 (6 bases). This CDR3 has 15 residues. Trimming shortened V by 10 bases and J by 2 bases, and 19 bases separated the two germline ends. CDR1 and CDR2 (germline): MDHEN, SYDVKM. The CDR3 bases are TGTGCCACCAGGGACATCCGCTCACCCACAGATACGCAGTATTTT. The encoded protein is CATRDIRSPTDTQYF.

In this sample, this clone turned up once. This chain links TRBV5-1 with TRBJ2-3; 7 bases align to TRBD2. This CDR3 has 15 amino acids. With V trimmed by 4 bases and J by 2 bases, 7 bases remained unmatched. CDR1 and CDR2 (germline): SGHRS, YFSETQ. The CDR3 DNA sequence: TGCGCCAGCAGCCTGCGGGGGACCCACACAGATACGCAGTATTTT. Its translation: CASSLRGTHTDTQYF.

The gene calls are TRBV6-5 and TRBJ2-7; 11 bases line up with TRBD1. There are 12 residues in the CDR3. Trimming cost V 10 bases and J 4 bases; bases outside gene matches: 3. Germline V CDR1 and CDR2: MNHEY, SVGAGI. CDR3 nucleotides: TGTGCCACCGGGACAGGGGGGTACGAGCAGTACTTC. This encodes CATGTGGYEQYF.

This clone has a handful of counts. The genes are TRBV19 and TRBJ1-5, with D possibly matching TRBD1 (5 bases). V was clipped by 7 bases and J by 4 bases, with 14 bases between them. This CDR3 is 14 amino acids long. Germline assignment: CDR1 LNHDA and CDR2 SQIVND (reference sequence). In nucleotides, the CDR3 is TGTGCCAGTACCAGGGATAGAGATAATCAGCCCCAGCATTTT. This gives the protein CASTRDRDNQPQHF. Drawing the rest from reference TRBV19 and TRBJ1-5, the complete variable domain is DGGITQSPKYLFRKEGQNVTLSCEQNLNHDAMYWYRQDPGQGLRLIYYSQIVNDFQKGDIAEGYSVSREKKESFPLTVTSAQKNPTAFYLCASTRDRDNQPQHFGDGTRLSIL.

The V gene is TRBV25-1, the J gene TRBJ1-2, with D unclear. The germline CDR1 and CDR2 sequences are MGHDK and SYGVNS. The V gene lost 0 bases and the J gene lost 6 bases, with 5 bases spanning the gap. This CDR3 comprises 12 residues. The CDR3 here is CASSEYADGYTF. The CDR3 DNA reads as TGTGCCAGCAGTGAATACGCGGATGGCTACACCTTC.

The chain recombines TRBV9 with TRBJ2-1, with 7 bases lining up with TRBD2. Trimming at V came to 0 bases and at J to 3 bases, leaving 3 bases not matched to a gene. Germline loops: CDR1 SGDLS, CDR2 YYNGEE. This CDR3 contains 15 residues. CDR3 in amino acids: CASSVAAGIYNEQFF. CDR3 bases: TGTGCCAGCAGCGTAGCAGCGGGGATCTACAATGAGCAGTTCTTC.

V and J are TRBV9 and TRBJ2-1; 9 bases are a match to TRBD1. Germline CDR1 and CDR2: SGDLS and YYNGEE. The CDR3 is 15 residues long. V dropped 1 base and J dropped 5; count of bases not matched to a gene: 4. The DNA for the CDR3 is TGTGCCAGCAGCGTAAGCGGACAGGGGAACAATGAGCAGTTCTTC. Translation gives CASSVSGQGNNEQFF.

This clone appeared a few times. The J gene is TRBJ2-7, the V gene TRBV5-6, with 7 nucleotides matching TRBD1. Germline-derived CDR1 and CDR2 are SGHDT and YYEEEE. V dropped 4 bases and J dropped 3; count of bases not matched to a gene: 4. The CDR3 length is 13 residues. CDR3 sequence reads: CASSIGQVYEQYF. DNA of the CDR3: TGTGCCAGCAGCATCGGACAGGTCTACGAGCAGTACTTC.

This chain uses TRBV28 with TRBJ2-2; TRBD1 is a possible D gene (5 bases). Trimming pared 5 bases from V and 1 base from J, leaving 11 bases between. Germline CDR1 is MDHEN and CDR2 is SYDVKM. This CDR3 region has 15 residues. CDR3 amino acids: CASSPLRVNTGELFF. The DNA for the CDR3 is TGTGCCAGCAGTCCTCTCAGGGTGAACACCGGGGAGCTGTTTTTT.

J is TRBJ2-5 and V is TRBV9, with D possibly TRBD1 on 5 matching bases. V dropped 1 base and J dropped 4 bases, with 11 bases sitting between them. The germline CDR1 and CDR2 sequences are SGDLS and YYNGEE. There are 14 residues in the CDR3. The CDR3 DNA sequence: TGTGCCAGCAGCGTATTTCAGGGCGGAGAGACCCAGTACTTC. It encodes CASSVFQGGETQYF.

This chain connects TRBV19 to TRBJ1-5; 12 positions agree with TRBD1. The CDR3 covers 13 residues. The V gene end was trimmed by 11 bases and the J gene end by 6 bases; junction bases not matched to a gene: 5. Germline CDR1 and CDR2: LNHDA and SQIVND (reference sequence). CDR3 sequence (DNA): TGTGCCGGGGGACAGGGGGCAGGTCAGCCCCAGCATTTT. Translating it yields CAGGQGAGQPQHF.